This TCR beta chain comes out of a study of blood T cell repertoires in COVID-19. Study-wide background: T cells, B-cell-depleted T cells, or PBMCs provided the cDNA or gDNA that served as material.

In the study's own analysis: Estimation of nucleated cell counts relied on the amplification of reference gene primers. Profiled with immunoSEQ multiplex PCR; TCRdb holds only in-frame clones, not every one. V and J calls and clone size follow that table, whereas D and trimming were derived from the DNA. The data show about 150,000 clones, 65% to 85% seen once. The CDR3 contains 13 residues. Trimming removed 6 bases from V and 7 bases from J, with 15 bases in between. Germline V gene sequence: CDR1 MNHEY, CDR2 SMNVEV (reference sequence). The TCR was taken from a woman between 50 and 59 years old with acute or convalescent COVID-19. Material for sequencing was peripheral blood. This chain connects TRBV27 to TRBJ1-2, with no clear D. The CDR3 DNA is TGTGCCAGCAGCTTTCATCAGGAAAGTGGCTACACCTTC. Its protein product is CASSFHQESGYTF.